The present TCR beta chain was sequenced within a study of T cell responses to AZD1222 COVID-19 vaccine. Whole-study findings and limits: Just 5 to 7 AZD1222 recipients were seropositive at baseline.

Only in-frame clones appear in the TCRdb table, and some are missing; sequencing was by immunoSEQ multiplex PCR. This sample carries about 150,000 clones, around 90% of them seen once, and the ten largest clones take 1.9%. The CDR3 consists of 16 residues. Germline values: CDR1 SGHAT, CDR2 FQNNGV. Trimming took 5 bases from V and 0 from J; bases not matched to a gene: 9. Of note for this clone: What it binds is unknown.

The receptor was derived from an adult who received the AZD1222 COVID-19 vaccine. This chain joins TRBV11-2 and TRBJ1-1; TRBD1 agrees at 7 bases. The starting material was peripheral blood, obtained 28 days after the second AZD1222 dose. The CDR3 is CASSLTGTAMNTEAFF. The CDR3 bases are TGTGCCAGCAGCCTAACCGGGACAGCTATGAACACTGAAGCTTTCTTT.